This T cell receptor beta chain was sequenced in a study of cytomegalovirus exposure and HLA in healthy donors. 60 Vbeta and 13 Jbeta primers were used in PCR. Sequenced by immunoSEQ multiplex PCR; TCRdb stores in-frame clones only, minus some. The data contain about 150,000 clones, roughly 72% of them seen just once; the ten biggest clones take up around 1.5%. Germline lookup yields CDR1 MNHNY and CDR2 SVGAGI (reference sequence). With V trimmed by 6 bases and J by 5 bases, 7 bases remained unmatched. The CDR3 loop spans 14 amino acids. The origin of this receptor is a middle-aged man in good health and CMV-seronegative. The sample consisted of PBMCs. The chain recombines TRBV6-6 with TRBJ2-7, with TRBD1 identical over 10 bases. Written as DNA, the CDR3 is TGTGCCAGCAGGCCGGGACAGGGGTTCAACGAGCAGTACTTC. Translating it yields CASRPGQGFNEQYF.